This TCR beta chain came from a study of blood T cells in healthy people across ages. With respect to this clonotype: Its antigen is not known.

In terms of origin and age, donors were healthy Caucasian individuals from Russia aged roughly 6 to 100. A sample-barcoded 5' primer and a J-beta primer mix were used in a second PCR of roughly 7 to 11 cycles. Each cDNA molecule was tagged by a template-switch adaptor that had 12 random nucleotides. In TCRdb, the 5' RACE reads were re-called with MiXCR into one record per CDR3 protein. The sample has approximately 730,000 distinct CDR3 sequences; around 40% are singletons. Study-level results: The percentage of naive T cells correlated strongly with TCR beta diversity.

Germline loops: CDR1 MNHEY, CDR2 SVGAGI. The CDR3 sequence is 15 residues long. The V gene lost 2 bases and the J gene lost 3 bases, with 13 bases spanning the gap. The genes are TRBV6-5 and TRBJ1-2; a weak D match, TRBD1 (5 bases). This receptor was taken from a woman aged 60-75 years in good health. The sequenced sample consisted of blood. CDR3 sequence reads: CASSYRGSGHYGYTF. The CDR3 DNA follows: TGTGCCAGCAGTTACAGGGGATCAGGGCACTATGGCTACACCTTC.